What follows describes a single T cell receptor (beta chain). The data derive from a study of blood T cell repertoires in COVID-19. Turning to the study itself: The United States, Italy and Spain provided the acute and convalescent COVID-19 samples.

The Seattle patients joined while their infection was active and were tracked longitudinally afterward. The V end was cut by 6 bases, the J end by 0 bases, with 9 bases between. The CDR3 is 14 residues long. Germline V lookup: CDR1 LNHDA, CDR2 SQIVND (reference sequence). As originally analysed: Reference gene primer amplification gave nucleated cell count estimates. Profiled with immunoSEQ multiplex PCR; TCRdb holds only in-frame clones, not every one. That table is the source of V, J and clone size, and D and trimming were worked out from the DNA. The sample lists 200,000 to 250,000 clones; 75% to 85% were seen once.

Sequencing was done on a sample of peripheral blood. The TCR sequence derives from a man in his forties or fifties with COVID-19, enrolled during active disease. The chain uses TRBV19 and TRBJ1-3, with a weak D call TRBD1 (5 bases). The CDR3, as DNA: TGTGCCAGTAGATCCAGGGCCTCTGGAAACACCATATATTTT. Amino acids: CASRSRASGNTIYF.